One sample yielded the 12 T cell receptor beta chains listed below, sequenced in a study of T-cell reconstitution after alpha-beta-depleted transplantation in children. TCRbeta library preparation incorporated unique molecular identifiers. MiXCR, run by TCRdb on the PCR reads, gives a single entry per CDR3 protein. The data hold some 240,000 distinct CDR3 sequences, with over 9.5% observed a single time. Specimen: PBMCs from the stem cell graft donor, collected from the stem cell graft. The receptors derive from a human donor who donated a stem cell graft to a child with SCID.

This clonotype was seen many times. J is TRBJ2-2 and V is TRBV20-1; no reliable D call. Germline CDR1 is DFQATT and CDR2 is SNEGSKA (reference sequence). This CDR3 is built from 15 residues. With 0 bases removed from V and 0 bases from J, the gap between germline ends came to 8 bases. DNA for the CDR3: TGCAGTGCTAGAGAGTTAGGGCCGAACACCGGGGAGCTGTTTTTT. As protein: CSARELGPNTGELFF.

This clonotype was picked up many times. DNA for the CDR3: TGCAGTGCTATTGGACAGGGGTTGAACACTGAAGCTTTCTTT. The encoded protein is CSAIGQGLNTEAFF. The gene calls are TRBV20-1 and TRBJ1-1, with 9 positions matching TRBD1. CDR1 is DFQATT, CDR2 SNEGSKA, per germline (reference sequence). Germline trimming cut 4 bases from V and 0 bases from J; bases unmatched to any gene: 3. The CDR3 is 14 residues long.

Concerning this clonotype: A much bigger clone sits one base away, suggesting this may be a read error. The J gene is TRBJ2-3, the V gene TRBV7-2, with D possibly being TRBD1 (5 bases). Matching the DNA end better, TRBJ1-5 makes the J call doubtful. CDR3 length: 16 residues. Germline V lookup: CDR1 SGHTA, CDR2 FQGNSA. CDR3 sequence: CASSLRSGGGADTQHF. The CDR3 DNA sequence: TGTGCCAGCAGCTTAAGAAGCGGGGGTGGTGCAGATACGCAGCATTTT.

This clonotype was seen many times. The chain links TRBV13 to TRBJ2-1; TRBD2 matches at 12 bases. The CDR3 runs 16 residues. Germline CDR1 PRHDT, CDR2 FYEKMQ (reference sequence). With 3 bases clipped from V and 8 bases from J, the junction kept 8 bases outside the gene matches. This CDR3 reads CASSFASGGALDEQFF. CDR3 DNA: TGTGCCAGCAGCTTCGCTAGCGGGGGGGCATTGGATGAGCAGTTCTTC. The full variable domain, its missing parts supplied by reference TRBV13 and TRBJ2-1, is AAGVIQSPRHLIKEKRETATLKCYPIPRHDTVYWYQQGPGQDPQFLISFYEKMQSDKGSIPDRFSAQQFSDYHSELNMSSLELGDSALYFCASSFASGGALDEQFFGPGTRLTVL.

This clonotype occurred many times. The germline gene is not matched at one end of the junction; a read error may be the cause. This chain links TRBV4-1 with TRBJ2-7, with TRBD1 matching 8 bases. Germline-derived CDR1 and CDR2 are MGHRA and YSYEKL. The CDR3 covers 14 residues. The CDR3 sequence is CASSLGQGAYEQYF. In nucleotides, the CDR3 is TGTGCCAGCAGTTTGGGGCAGGGGGCTTACGAGCAGTACTTC.

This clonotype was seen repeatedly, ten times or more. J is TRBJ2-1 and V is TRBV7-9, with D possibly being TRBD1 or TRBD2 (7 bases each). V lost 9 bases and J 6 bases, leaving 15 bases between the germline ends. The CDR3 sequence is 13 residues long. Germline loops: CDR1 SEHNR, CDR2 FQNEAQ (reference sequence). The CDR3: CASWTGGGNEQFF. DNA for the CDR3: TGTGCCAGTTGGACAGGCGGGGGCAATGAGCAGTTCTTC. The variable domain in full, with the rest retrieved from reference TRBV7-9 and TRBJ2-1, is DTGVSQNPRHKITKRGQNVTFRCDPISEHNRLYWYRQTLGQGPEFLTYFQNEAQLEKSRLLSDRFSAERPKGSFSTLEIQRTEQGDSAMYLCASWTGGGNEQFFGPGTRLTVL.

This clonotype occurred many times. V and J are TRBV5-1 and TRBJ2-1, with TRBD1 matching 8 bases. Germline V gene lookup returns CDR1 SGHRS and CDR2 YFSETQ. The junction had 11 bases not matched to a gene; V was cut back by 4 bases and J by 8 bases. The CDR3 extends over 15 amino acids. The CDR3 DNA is TGCGCCAGCAGCCGCTCACAGGGGGGAGTCCATGAGCAGTTCTTC. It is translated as CASSRSQGGVHEQFF.

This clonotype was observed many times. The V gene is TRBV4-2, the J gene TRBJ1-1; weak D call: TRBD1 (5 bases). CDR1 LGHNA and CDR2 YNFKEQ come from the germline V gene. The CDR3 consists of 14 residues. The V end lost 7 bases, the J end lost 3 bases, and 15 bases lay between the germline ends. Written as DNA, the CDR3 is TGTGCCAGCACCTTAGGGGTGTCGTACACTGAAGCTTTCTTT. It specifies CASTLGVSYTEAFF.

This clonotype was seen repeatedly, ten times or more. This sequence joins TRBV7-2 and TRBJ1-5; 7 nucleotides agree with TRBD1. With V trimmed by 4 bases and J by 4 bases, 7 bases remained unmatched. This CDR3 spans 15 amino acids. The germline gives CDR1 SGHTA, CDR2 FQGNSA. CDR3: CASSSRQGTNQPQHF. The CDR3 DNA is TGTGCCAGCAGCTCCCGACAGGGCACGAATCAGCCCCAGCATTTT. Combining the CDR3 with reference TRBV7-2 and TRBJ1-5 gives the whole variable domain GAGVSQSPSNKVTEKGKDVELRCDPISGHTALYWYRQSLGQGLEFLIYFQGNSAPDKSGLPSDRFSAERTGGSVSTLTIQRTQQEDSAVYLCASSSRQGTNQPQHFGDGTRLSIL.

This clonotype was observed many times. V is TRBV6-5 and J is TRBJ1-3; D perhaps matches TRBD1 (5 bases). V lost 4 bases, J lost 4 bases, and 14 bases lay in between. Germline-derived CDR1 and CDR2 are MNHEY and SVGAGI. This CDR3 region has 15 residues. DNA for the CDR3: TGTGCCAGCAGTTGGGACCAAGTCCAAGGAAACACCATATATTTT. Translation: CASSWDQVQGNTIYF.

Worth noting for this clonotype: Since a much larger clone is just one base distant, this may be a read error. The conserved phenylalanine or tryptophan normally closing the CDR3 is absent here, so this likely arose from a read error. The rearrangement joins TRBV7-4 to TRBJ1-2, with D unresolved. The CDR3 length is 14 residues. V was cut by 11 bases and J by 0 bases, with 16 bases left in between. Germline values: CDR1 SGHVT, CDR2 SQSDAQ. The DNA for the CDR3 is TGTGCCCAGCAGCGGGCTCGAGCTAACTATGGCTACACCCTC. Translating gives CAQQRARANYGYTL.

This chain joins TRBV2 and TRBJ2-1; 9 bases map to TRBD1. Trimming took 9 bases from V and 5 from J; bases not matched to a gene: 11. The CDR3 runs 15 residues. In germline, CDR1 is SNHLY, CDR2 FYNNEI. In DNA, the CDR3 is TGTGCCAGGACTTTTCGGGACAGGGTCCACAATGAGCAGTTCTTC. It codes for CARTFRDRVHNEQFF.